These 8 T cell receptor beta chains were sequenced from one sample in a study of tumor-infiltrating lymphocytes in primary liver carcinoma. Starting material of 500 to 600 ng total RNA yielded TCR beta cDNA via a constant-region primer. Library construction for TCR beta comprised three nested multiplex PCR rounds performed with slightly modified ARM-PCR. A C-beta reverse primer and TRBV1-TRBV30 forward primers served in each of the first two PCR rounds, at ten to eleven cycles apiece. From the multiplex PCR reads, TCRdb called clonotypes with MiXCR, one entry per CDR3 protein. This sample has about 96,000 distinct CDR3 sequences, with just under 70% found just once. Co-extraction of both nucleic acids (RNA and DNA) used about 17-33 mg of unsorted bulk tissue. The sequenced sample was tumor-adjacent normal liver tissue. The source of these receptors is a man aged 35-49 years with primary liver carcinoma and hepatitis B virus infection.

The chain joins TRBV11-2 to TRBJ2-1, with TRBD2 matching 7 bases. The junction had 13 bases not matched to a gene; V was cut back by 7 bases and J by 16 bases. Per germline, CDR1 SGHAT and CDR2 FQNNGV. CDR3 length equals 12 residues. CDR3 in amino acids: CASNLDRQRDFF. The CDR3 bases are TGTGCCAGCAACCTAGATCGCCAGCGGGACTTCTTC.

This chain connects TRBV5-5 to TRBJ2-2; TRBD1 might be the D (5 bases). Germline V gene sequence: CDR1 SGHKS, CDR2 YYEKEE (reference sequence). With 0 bases removed from V and 4 bases from J, the gap between germline ends came to 22 bases. This CDR3 is 19 amino acids long. The CDR3 DNA sequence: TGTGCCAGCAGCTTGGTCAGGGTCCCACCTTCCATTGGCACCGGGGAGCTGTTTTTT. This translates into CASSLVRVPPSIGTGELFF.

This clonotype was observed a few times. Here the CDR3 omits its conserved ending phenylalanine or tryptophan, so a read error is the likely source. The chain couples TRBV11-2 to TRBJ2-5; D may match TRBD1 or TRBD2 (5 bases each). The CDR3 has 15 amino acids. Trimming shortened V by 3 bases and J by 5 bases, and 16 bases separated the two germline ends. Per germline, CDR1 SGHAT and CDR2 FQNNGV. In nucleotides, the CDR3 is TGTGCCAGCAGCTTTAGGCCCGGGGACGGGGAGACCCAGTACATC. Its translation: CASSFRPGDGETQYI.

The chain is built from TRBV29-1 and TRBJ2-1, with 7 nucleotides matching TRBD2. Trimming removed 7 bases from V and 8 bases from J; junction bases left unmatched: 14. From germline, CDR1 is SQVTM and CDR2 ANQGSEA. The length of the CDR3 is 14 residues. CDR3 in DNA: TGCAGCGGAGATAGTGGGAGGGCCCTCGATGAGCAGTTCTTC. Amino acid sequence: CSGDSGRALDEQFF.

Concerning this clonotype itself: As the CDR3 is not closed by the conserved phenylalanine or tryptophan, this likely results from a read error. The gene calls are TRBV28 and TRBJ2-7; 7 bases line up with TRBD2. Germline V gene sequence: CDR1 MDHEN, CDR2 SYDVKM. The V gene end was trimmed by 6 bases and the J gene end by 6 bases; junction bases not matched to a gene: 8. The CDR3 runs to 13 residues. This CDR3 reads CASRGTNVGEQYL. In nucleotides, the CDR3 is TGTGCCAGCAGAGGGACTAATGTCGGCGAGCAGTACCTC.

For this clonotype: A read error may account for a junction end that differs from germline. The CDR3 DNA sequence: TGTGCCAGCAGCTTTACAGACGTTACCTATGGCCACACCTTC. It specifies CASSFTDVTYGHTF. The V call is TRBV11-2, the J call TRBJ1-2, with no clear D. From germline, CDR1 is SGHAT and CDR2 FQNNGV. This CDR3 spans 14 amino acids.

Regarding this clonotype: Given a much more abundant clone one base away, this may be a read error. The rearrangement links TRBV10-3 to TRBJ1-4; TRBD1 might be the D (5 bases). Germline V gives CDR1 ENHRY, CDR2 SYGVKD. The CDR3 is 14 residues long. Here the CDR3 reads CTTKGTETNEKLFF. The CDR3 DNA follows: TGTACCACCAAGGGGACCGAAACTAATGAAAAACTGTTTTTT.

Of note for this clonotype: One end of the junction does not line up with germline, which may come from a read error. This chain links TRBV11-2 with TRBJ2-2, with D unresolved. The germline V gene has CDR1 SGHAT and CDR2 FQNNGV. The CDR3 length is 14 residues. In DNA form, the CDR3 reads TGTGCCAGCAGCTTATCCCGGAACACCGGCGAACTGTATTTT. Translating gives CASSLSRNTGELYF.